This TCR beta chain originates from a study of HIV-infected patients and healthy controls. MiXCR, run by TCRdb on the 5' RACE reads, gives a single entry per CDR3 protein. The sample shows tens of thousands of distinct CDR3 sequences, approximately 21% of them seen only once. Sample: CD4+ T cells from blood. This clonotype was sampled from a human donor in good health.

CDR3 protein: CASRGHLGEGANVLTF. The CDR3 nucleotides read TGTGCCAGCAGGGGACACTTAGGGGAAGGGGCCAACGTCCTGACTTTC. V and J are TRBV6-2 or TRBV6-3 and TRBJ2-6, with a possible D match to TRBD1 (6 bases). The CDR3 runs 16 residues. The germline V and J ends were trimmed by 6 bases and 4 bases, with 16 bases remaining between them. Germline CDR1 MNHEY, CDR2 SVGEGT.